Following are 17 T cell receptor beta chains from one sample sequenced in a study of graft-versus-host responses after intestinal transplantation. The method was immunoSEQ multiplex PCR; TCRdb's version includes in-frame clones alone and lacks a portion of them. The sample lists approximately 97,000 clones, roughly 91% occurring once. These receptors' antigens are unknown. The source was unstimulated CD4+ T cells sorted from spleen or lymph node cells, collected before transplant. These receptors were taken from a human donor who was the organ donor for an intestinal transplant.

Comments on this clone: An end of the junction differs from the germline gene, which may be a read error. This specimen includes other DNA sequences encoding the same CDR3. The rearrangement links TRBV4-2 to TRBJ1-2; 9 bases agree with TRBD1. Looked up from germline, CDR1 is LGHNA and CDR2 is YNFKEQ. The CDR3 is 16 residues long. In DNA, the CDR3 is TGTGCCAGCAGCCACAAAAGCGGACAGGGGATCTATGGTTACACCTTC. Its translation is CASSHKSGQGIYGYTF.

The V gene is TRBV9, the J gene TRBJ1-3, with TRBD1 matching over 9 bases. The germline V gene encodes CDR1 SGDLS and CDR2 YYNGEE. CDR3 length: 16 amino acids. J was trimmed by 4 bases and V by 3 bases; bases with no gene match: 8. The CDR3 reads CASSAQQGAHGNTIYF. Here the CDR3 DNA reads TGTGCCAGCAGCGCTCAACAGGGGGCGCACGGAAACACCATATATTTT.

The rearrangement links TRBV4-1 to TRBJ1-3, with TRBD1 matching over 9 bases. Germline V gives CDR1 MGHRA, CDR2 YSYEKL. The V segment lost 1 base and the J segment 4 bases; nucleotides outside the gene matches: 2. The CDR3 covers 15 residues. CDR3: CASSQGGTGGNTIYF. The CDR3 coding sequence is TGCGCCAGCAGCCAAGGAGGGACAGGGGGAAACACCATATATTTT.

The chain carries TRBV4-1 and TRBJ1-1; 9 bases match TRBD1. The germline gives CDR1 MGHRA, CDR2 YSYEKL. Trimming cost V 3 bases and J 3 bases; bases outside gene matches: 8. CDR3 length: 16 residues. The CDR3 loop is CASSHTGTGLDTEAFF. Written as DNA, the CDR3 is TGCGCCAGCAGCCATACCGGGACAGGGCTGGACACTGAAGCTTTCTTT.

The chain uses TRBV30 and TRBJ1-3; no clear D. Trimming left V 2 bases short and J 4 bases short, with 6 bases between. Germline CDR1 is GTSNPN and CDR2 is SVGIG (reference sequence). This CDR3 is 12 amino acids long. The CDR3 is CAWSMSGNTIYF. The CDR3 DNA reads as TGTGCCTGGAGTATGAGCGGAAACACCATATATTTT.

CDR3 region: CASSDTGGPYEQYF. The DNA of the CDR3 is TGCGCCAGCAGTGACACAGGGGGCCCCTACGAGCAGTACTTC. This sequence joins TRBV10-2 and TRBJ2-7, with 9 bases lining up with TRBD1. Trimming removed 3 bases from V and 2 bases from J; junction bases left unmatched: 2. The CDR3 consists of 14 residues. CDR1 WSHSY and CDR2 SAAADI come from the germline V gene.

This chain uses TRBV27 with TRBJ1-6; TRBD1 matches 7 bases. Germline CDR1 is MNHEY and CDR2 is SMNVEV (reference sequence). The V gene end was trimmed by 4 bases and the J gene end by 7 bases; junction bases not matched to a gene: 10. This CDR3 has 16 amino acids. CDR3 protein: CASSSPRQGWNSPLHF. CDR3 DNA sequence: TGTGCCAGCAGTTCTCCCCGACAGGGTTGGAATTCACCCCTCCACTTT.

The chain employs TRBV7-2 and TRBJ1-2; D is unresolved. The V end lost 5 bases, the J end lost 5 bases, and 12 bases lay between the germline ends. Per germline, CDR1 SGHTA and CDR2 FQGNSA. The CDR3 runs 13 residues. CDR3 in DNA: TGTGCCAGCAGCCTCACAGAGGGATATGGCTACACCTTC. It specifies CASSLTEGYGYTF.

This CDR3 is CASSLRQTANYGYTF. CDR3 sequence (DNA): TGTGCCAGTAGTCTACGACAGACCGCTAACTATGGCTACACCTTC. The chain recombines TRBV19 with TRBJ1-2; perhaps TRBD1 as D (5 bases). Germline-derived CDR1 and CDR2 are LNHDA and SQIVND (reference sequence). V lost 5 bases, J lost 0 bases, and 13 bases lay in between. This CDR3 has 15 amino acids.

The chain recombines TRBV11-2 with TRBJ2-7; 8 bases are a match to TRBD1. CDR1 is SGHAT and CDR2 is FQNNGV in the germline V gene. The ends lost 7 bases at V and 6 bases at J; junction bases unmatched: 11. The CDR3 consists of 14 residues. The CDR3 reads CASNSDRGVVEQYF. The CDR3 DNA reads as TGTGCCAGCAACTCCGACAGGGGAGTTGTCGAGCAGTACTTC.

The chain carries TRBV6-5 and TRBJ1-3; 10 nucleotides line up with TRBD1. The CDR3 extends over 15 amino acids. Germline CDR1 reads MNHEY; CDR2 reads SVGAGI. V gave up 2 bases and J gave up 8 bases; unmatched junction bases: 6. CDR3 region: CASSYAGQGKDTIYF. The CDR3 bases are TGTGCCAGCAGTTACGCGGGACAGGGGAAAGACACCATATATTTT.

The chain joins TRBV6-5 to TRBJ1-1; maybe TRBD1 (6 bases). V gave up 0 bases and J gave up 11 bases, with 10 bases separating them. In germline, CDR1 is MNHEY, CDR2 SVGAGI. The CDR3 spans 12 residues. The CDR3 DNA sequence: TGTGCCAGCAGTTACTCTGGGGGCTCGGCTTTCTTT. It is translated as CASSYSGGSAFF.

This clone was observed a handful of times. The chain has TRBV19 and TRBJ2-7, with D maybe TRBD2 (6 bases). The CDR3 has 14 amino acids. Germline-derived CDR1 and CDR2 are LNHDA and SQIVND (reference sequence). V lost 3 bases, J lost 0 bases, and 9 bases lay in between. CDR3 coding DNA: TGTGCCAGTAGTATCTCTAGCGTCTCCTACGAGCAGTACTTC. This gives the protein CASSISSVSYEQYF. The full variable domain, completed using reference TRBV19 and TRBJ2-7, is DGGITQSPKYLFRKEGQNVTLSCEQNLNHDAMYWYRQDPGQGLRLIYYSQIVNDFQKGDIAEGYSVSREKKESFPLTVTSAQKNPTAFYLCASSISSVSYEQYFGPGTRLTVT.

The chain uses TRBV9 and TRBJ1-5; weak D call: TRBD1 (5 bases). V was pared by 3 bases and J by 3 bases, with 13 bases between. The CDR3 length is 15 residues. Germline CDR1 reads SGDLS; CDR2 reads YYNGEE. CDR3 in DNA: TGTGCCAGCAGCGCCTCAACAGGTTCCAATCAGCCCCAGCATTTT. Protein sequence: CASSASTGSNQPQHF.

The genes are TRBV5-1 and TRBJ2-5; D is perhaps TRBD2 (5 bases). Germline V lookup: CDR1 SGHRS, CDR2 YFSETQ. V lost 0 bases and J lost 3, with 6 bases in between. There are 13 residues in the CDR3. The CDR3 loop reads CASSLAGKETQYF. The CDR3 region has the DNA TGCGCCAGCAGCTTGGCCGGGAAAGAGACCCAGTACTTC. Filled out from reference TRBV5-1 and TRBJ2-5, the complete variable domain reads KAGVTQTPRYLIKTRGQQVTLSCSPISGHRSVSWYQQTPGQGLQFLFEYFSETQRNKGNFPGRFSGRQFSNSRSEMNVSTLELGDSALYLCASSLAGKETQYFGPGTRLLVL.

This clone was found a few times. The chain is built from TRBV2 and TRBJ1-4, with D possibly being TRBD1 (5 bases). Trimming left V 6 bases short and J 3 bases short, with 14 bases between. There are 15 residues in the CDR3. The V gene's germline CDR1 is SNHLY and CDR2 FYNNEI. The CDR3 DNA sequence: TGTGCCAGCAGCCCCCAGGGATTGGCTAATGAAAAACTGTTTTTT. Protein sequence: CASSPQGLANEKLFF.

The chain is built from TRBV4-2 and TRBJ2-7; 9 nucleotides line up with TRBD2. Germline CDR1 and CDR2: LGHNA and YNFKEQ. The CDR3 is made up of 19 amino acids. Trimming took 0 bases from V and 1 from J; bases not matched to a gene: 13. This CDR3 reads CASSQDRPLFSGGSYEQYF. CDR3 DNA sequence: TGTGCCAGCAGCCAAGATCGGCCCCTTTTTAGCGGGGGATCCTACGAGCAGTACTTC.